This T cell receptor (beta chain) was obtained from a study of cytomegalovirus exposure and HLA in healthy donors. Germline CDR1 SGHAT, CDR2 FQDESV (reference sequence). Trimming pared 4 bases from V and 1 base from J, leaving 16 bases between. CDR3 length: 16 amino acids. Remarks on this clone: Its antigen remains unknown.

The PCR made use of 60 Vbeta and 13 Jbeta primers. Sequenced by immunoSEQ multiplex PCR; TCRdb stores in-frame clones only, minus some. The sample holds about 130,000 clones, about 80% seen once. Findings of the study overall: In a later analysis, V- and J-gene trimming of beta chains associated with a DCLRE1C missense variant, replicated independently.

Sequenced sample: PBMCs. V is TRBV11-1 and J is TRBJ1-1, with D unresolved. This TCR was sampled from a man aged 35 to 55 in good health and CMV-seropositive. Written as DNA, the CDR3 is TGTGCCAGCAGCTCTAGCGAAAGGGTTGGGAACACTGAAGCTTTCTTT. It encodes CASSSSERVGNTEAFF.